Below are 30 T cell receptor beta chains sequenced from a single sample in a study of shared clonotypes between healthy human individuals. Only in-frame clones appear in the TCRdb table, and some are missing; sequencing was by immunoSEQ multiplex PCR. The table has 2,500,000 or so clones, 80% to 95% seen once; the top ten hold 0.36%. Sequenced: naive CD4+ T cells from PBMCs. Indicated subset: CD45RA+ positively selected. The receptor source for this set is a man younger than 35 in good health. Some clones in this sample may be carry-over from other donors' samples.

V gene TRBV11-2 combines with J gene TRBJ2-1, with 9 positions matching TRBD1. J lost 0 bases, V lost 5 bases, and 11 bases had no gene match. The CDR3 extends over 18 amino acids. Germline-derived CDR1 and CDR2 are SGHAT and FQNNGV. The CDR3 region is CASSDRRTGATSYNEQFF. CDR3 sequence (DNA): TGTGCCAGCAGCGACCGCCGGACAGGGGCGACCTCCTACAATGAGCAGTTCTTC.

The chain is built from TRBV5-1 and TRBJ2-6; no definite D call. This CDR3 has 13 amino acids. Looked up from germline, CDR1 is SGHRS and CDR2 is YFSETQ. Trimming took 6 bases from V and 4 from J, leaving 8 bases between them. CDR3 sequence (DNA): TGCGCCAGCACGAACGACGGGGCCAACGTCCTGACTTTC. Protein product: CASTNDGANVLTF.

The V call is TRBV9, the J call TRBJ2-2; D not certain. From germline, CDR1 is SGDLS and CDR2 YYNGEE. This CDR3 comprises 14 residues. The V end lost 0 bases, the J end lost 5 bases, and 8 bases lay between the germline ends. CDR3 in DNA: TGTGCCAGCAGCGTAGCTACCTGGACCGGGGAGCTGTTTTTT. This gives the protein CASSVATWTGELFF.

The V gene is TRBV5-1, the J gene TRBJ2-3; 12 bases match TRBD2. The CDR3 totals 17 residues. The germline CDR1 and CDR2 sequences are SGHRS and YFSETQ. Trimming took 2 bases from V and 4 from J; bases not matched to a gene: 8. The CDR3 DNA reads TGCGCCAGCAGCTTTCTAGCGGGAGGGGTTGGTTCAGATACGCAGTATTTT. Its protein is CASSFLAGGVGSDTQYF.

The CDR3 DNA reads as TGTGCCAGTAGGGGCGGGAGCGCGAACACCGGGGAGCTGTTTTTT. It encodes CASRGGSANTGELFF. V and J are TRBV19 and TRBJ2-2, with TRBD2 identical over 7 bases. V shed 6 bases and J 0 bases; nucleotides not matched to a gene: 4. This CDR3 comprises 15 residues. Germline V gives CDR1 LNHDA, CDR2 SQIVND (reference sequence). Complete variable domain (other parts from reference TRBV19 and TRBJ2-2): DGGITQSPKYLFRKEGQNVTLSCEQNLNHDAMYWYRQDPGQGLRLIYYSQIVNDFQKGDIAEGYSVSREKKESFPLTVTSAQKNPTAFYLCASRGGSANTGELFFGEGSRLTVL.

The chain combines TRBV19 with TRBJ1-1, with a tentative D call TRBD1 (6 bases). Germline CDR1 and CDR2: LNHDA and SQIVND (reference sequence). Trimming pared 10 bases from V and 10 bases from J, leaving 22 bases between. This CDR3 region has 13 residues. The CDR3 loop is CATADSPTPRAFF. The CDR3 coding sequence is TGTGCCACAGCGGACAGTCCTACCCCCAGAGCTTTCTTT.

As to this clone: The sample contains more than one DNA sequence encoding this CDR3. J is TRBJ2-7 and V is TRBV7-3, with TRBD2 matching over 8 bases. The V segment lost 4 bases and the J segment 4 bases; nucleotides outside the gene matches: 3. CDR1 is SGHTA and CDR2 is FQGTGA in the germline V gene. This CDR3 spans 13 amino acids. The CDR3 DNA is TGTGCCAGCAGCTCGACGGGGGGGTACGAGCAGTACTTC. This sequence encodes CASSSTGGYEQYF.

This sequence joins TRBV7-8 and TRBJ2-7; possibly TRBD1 for D (5 bases). The germline V gene has CDR1 SGHVS and CDR2 FQNEAQ. Trimming shortened V by 1 base and J by 3 bases, and 13 bases separated the two germline ends. This CDR3 comprises 15 residues. CDR3 residues: CASSLVARESYEQYF. The CDR3 region has the DNA TGTGCCAGCAGCTTAGTAGCCAGGGAAAGCTACGAGCAGTACTTC.

V usage is TRBV6-1 and J usage is TRBJ1-2, with unresolved D. This CDR3 has 12 amino acids. Looked up from germline, CDR1 is MNHNS and CDR2 is SASEGT. V dropped 5 bases and J dropped 5 bases, with 9 bases sitting between them. The CDR3 spells CASSPPPYGYTF. For the CDR3, the DNA is TGTGCCAGCAGTCCACCTCCGTATGGCTACACCTTC.

The chain uses TRBV2 and TRBJ1-2, with 10 nucleotides matching TRBD1. Germline V gene data show CDR1 as SNHLY and CDR2 as FYNNEI. Trimming removed 3 bases from V and 7 bases from J; junction bases left unmatched: 8. The CDR3 has 15 residues. The DNA of the CDR3 is TGTGCCAGCAGTGATTTTGGGACAGGGGTTTTTGGCTACACCTTC. It is translated as CASSDFGTGVFGYTF.

The sample holds a few counts of this clone. The chain carries TRBV2 and TRBJ2-7; 7 bases are a match to TRBD2. Germline V gene lookup returns CDR1 SNHLY and CDR2 FYNNEI. The V gene end was trimmed by 8 bases and the J gene end by 7 bases; junction bases not matched to a gene: 11. The CDR3 runs 13 residues. The DNA of the CDR3 is TGTGCCAGCGGGAGCGGGATAGAAAGGGAGCAGTACTTC. Translating it yields CASGSGIEREQYF.

This chain links TRBV7-2 with TRBJ2-3; TRBD2 might be the D (6 bases). The CDR3 has 13 residues. Trimming shortened V by 1 base and J by 11 bases, and 13 bases separated the two germline ends. Per the germline V gene, CDR1 is SGHTA and CDR2 is FQGNSA. CDR3 in DNA: TGTGCCAGCAGCTTAGGCGGAGGGGATGGGCAGTATTTT. Translation gives CASSLGGGDGQYF.

This rearrangement joins TRBV28 to TRBJ1-4, with D unclear. Trimming removed 3 bases from V and 6 bases from J, with 11 bases in between. This CDR3 has 14 residues. CDR1 and CDR2 (germline): MDHEN, SYDVKM. Written as DNA, the CDR3 is TGTGCCAGCAGTTTCTCGACGAGGCATGAAAAACTGTTTTTT. This gives the protein CASSFSTRHEKLFF.

J is TRBJ2-7 and V is TRBV25-1; the D is unclear. Germline CDR1 and CDR2: MGHDK and SYGVNS. The CDR3 has 11 amino acids. With 6 bases removed from V and 4 bases from J, the gap between germline ends came to 7 bases. For the CDR3, the DNA is TGTGCCAGCAGGCAATTTTACGAGCAGTACTTC. Translating it yields CASRQFYEQYF.

This chain joins TRBV27 and TRBJ1-2, with D tentatively TRBD1 (5 bases). V was cut by 4 bases and J by 8 bases, with 14 bases left in between. The CDR3 totals 13 residues. Germline V CDR1 and CDR2: MNHEY, SMNVEV (reference sequence). CDR3 amino acids: CASSSYDRDGYTF. The DNA of the CDR3 is TGTGCCAGCAGTTCCTACGACAGAGACGGCTACACCTTC.

The chain is built from TRBV7-3 and TRBJ1-1, with D possibly matching TRBD1 (5 bases). Trimming removed 5 bases at V and 0 bases at J, with 10 bases between. The CDR3 is 14 amino acids. Germline loops: CDR1 SGHTA, CDR2 FQGTGA. The CDR3 region has the DNA TGTGCCAGCAGCGGCGGGACGGTGAACACTGAAGCTTTCTTT. Amino acids: CASSGGTVNTEAFF.

V is TRBV28 and J is TRBJ1-2; D remains unclear. Looked up from germline, CDR1 is MDHEN and CDR2 is SYDVKM. The CDR3 covers 11 residues. Trimming removed 3 bases from V and 9 bases from J, with 8 bases in between. The CDR3 spells CASSLEGRYTF. In DNA form, the CDR3 reads TGTGCCAGCAGTTTGGAGGGCCGCTACACCTTC.

This clone has a single count. The chain uses TRBV29-1 and TRBJ2-7, with 7 bases lining up with TRBD1. The trim removed 4 bases at V and 6 bases at J, leaving 18 bases unmatched. CDR3 length: 16 residues. CDR1 SQVTM and CDR2 ANQGSEA come from the germline V gene. For the CDR3, the DNA is TGCAGCGTTGTACTGGTGTCGTGGCAGGGGGTAGGCGAGCAGTACTTC. Translating gives CSVVLVSWQGVGEQYF.

This clone was seen only once. The rearrangement uses TRBV21-1 and TRBJ1-5. TRBV21-1 is an annotated pseudogene. The length of the CDR3 is 19 residues. CDR3: CASSKRGTWGALDNQPQHF. The DNA of the CDR3 is TGTGCCAGCAGCAAAAGGGGTACATGGGGGGCGCTTGATAATCAGCCCCAGCATTTT.

The CDR3 DNA sequence: TGTGCCAGCAGTTCTCCCACCCCCAGTGGGAACTCCTACGAGCAGTACTTC. Translation: CASSSPTPSGNSYEQYF. The V call is TRBV28, the J call TRBJ2-7; D gene ambiguous. With 4 bases removed from V and 0 bases from J, the gap between germline ends came to 19 bases. CDR3 size: 17 residues. CDR1 is MDHEN and CDR2 is SYDVKM in the germline V gene.

This rearrangement joins TRBV7-9 to TRBJ2-1; D not certain. Germline assignment: CDR1 SEHNR and CDR2 FQNEAQ (reference sequence). Trimming took off 2 bases at V and 5 bases at J, with 10 bases between the two ends. This CDR3 is built from 14 residues. This CDR3 is CASSLLGSDNEQFF. CDR3 DNA: TGTGCCAGCAGCTTATTGGGCAGTGACAATGAGCAGTTCTTC. Full variable domain (outside the CDR3, taken from reference TRBV7-9 and TRBJ2-1): DTGVSQNPRHKITKRGQNVTFRCDPISEHNRLYWYRQTLGQGPEFLTYFQNEAQLEKSRLLSDRFSAERPKGSFSTLEIQRTEQGDSAMYLCASSLLGSDNEQFFGPGTRLTVL.

The chain couples TRBV30 to TRBJ1-5; no clear D. V was pared by 0 bases and J by 5 bases, with 11 bases between. Germline-derived CDR1 and CDR2 are GTSNPN and SVGIG (reference sequence). The CDR3 runs 14 residues. CDR3 bases: TGTGCCTGGAGTGTAGGCGGATACGATCAGCCCCAGCATTTT. Encoded protein: CAWSVGGYDQPQHF.

The J gene is TRBJ2-6, the V gene TRBV10-3, with no clear D. The germline V and J ends were trimmed by 3 bases and 2 bases, with 5 bases remaining between them. The germline gives CDR1 ENHRY, CDR2 SYGVKD. The CDR3 covers 14 residues. CDR3 protein: CAISDQTGANVLTF. The CDR3 DNA reads TGTGCCATCAGTGATCAAACTGGGGCCAACGTCCTGACTTTC.

The chain carries TRBV6-6 and TRBJ2-3; no firm D call. CDR1 and CDR2 from the germline V gene are MNHNY and SVGAGI (reference sequence). V was clipped by 5 bases and J by 6 bases, with 15 bases between them. The CDR3 spans 14 residues. CDR3 region: CASSPHSSPDTQYF. CDR3 sequence (DNA): TGTGCCAGCAGTCCACACTCGTCTCCGGATACGCAGTATTTT.

The genes are TRBV7-8 and TRBJ2-7; 7 bases agree with TRBD2. Trimming cost V 4 bases and J 4 bases; bases outside gene matches: 13. Germline CDR1 SGHVS, CDR2 FQNEAQ. The CDR3 contains 16 residues. DNA for the CDR3: TGTGCCAGCAGCTCTGTGGTTGGGGGGAGGGCGTACGAGCAGTACTTC. It specifies CASSSVVGGRAYEQYF.

This chain links TRBV5-1 with TRBJ2-3; 7 bases map to TRBD2. This CDR3 is built from 15 residues. The germline V gene has CDR1 SGHRS and CDR2 YFSETQ. V dropped 4 bases and J dropped 3; count of bases not matched to a gene: 8. The DNA for the CDR3 is TGCGCCAGCAGCCCCAGTGTGCGGGGGACAGATACGCAGTATTTT. It codes for CASSPSVRGTDTQYF.

CDR3: CSVKWAKANEKLFF. CDR3 nucleotide sequence: TGCAGCGTTAAGTGGGCGAAGGCTAATGAAAAACTGTTTTTT. J is TRBJ1-4 and V is TRBV29-1, with D hard to call. Germline-derived CDR1 and CDR2 are SQVTM and ANQGSEA. The V end was cut by 5 bases, the J end by 3 bases, with 13 bases between. The CDR3 is made up of 14 amino acids.

The rearrangement uses TRBV10-1 and TRBJ2-1, with D unresolved. The CDR3 contains 12 residues. Germline assignment: CDR1 WNHNN and CDR2 SYGVQD (reference sequence). The V end lost 8 bases, the J end lost 8 bases, and 13 bases lay between the germline ends. CDR3 bases: TGCGCCAGCGTATTGAGGCTCGATGAGCAGTTCTTC. It specifies CASVLRLDEQFF.

The chain carries TRBV30 and TRBJ1-4; D call uncertain. V lost 4 bases to trimming and J lost 6 bases, with 12 bases between them. The CDR3 has 13 residues. Germline CDR1 and CDR2: GTSNPN and SVGIG (reference sequence). The CDR3 nucleotides are TGTGCCTGGAATAAGGGATTTTATGAAAAACTGTTTTTT. This gives the protein CAWNKGFYEKLFF.

There are a few counts of this clone. This specimen includes other DNA sequences encoding the same CDR3. The chain carries TRBV7-9 and TRBJ1-1; the D is unclear. The CDR3 totals 13 residues. Trimming stripped 2 bases from V and 3 bases from J, with 7 bases between. Germline V gene sequence: CDR1 SEHNR, CDR2 FQNEAQ (reference sequence). The CDR3 loop reads CASSLLGDTEAFF. CDR3 bases: TGTGCCAGCAGCTTACTTGGTGACACTGAAGCTTTCTTT.